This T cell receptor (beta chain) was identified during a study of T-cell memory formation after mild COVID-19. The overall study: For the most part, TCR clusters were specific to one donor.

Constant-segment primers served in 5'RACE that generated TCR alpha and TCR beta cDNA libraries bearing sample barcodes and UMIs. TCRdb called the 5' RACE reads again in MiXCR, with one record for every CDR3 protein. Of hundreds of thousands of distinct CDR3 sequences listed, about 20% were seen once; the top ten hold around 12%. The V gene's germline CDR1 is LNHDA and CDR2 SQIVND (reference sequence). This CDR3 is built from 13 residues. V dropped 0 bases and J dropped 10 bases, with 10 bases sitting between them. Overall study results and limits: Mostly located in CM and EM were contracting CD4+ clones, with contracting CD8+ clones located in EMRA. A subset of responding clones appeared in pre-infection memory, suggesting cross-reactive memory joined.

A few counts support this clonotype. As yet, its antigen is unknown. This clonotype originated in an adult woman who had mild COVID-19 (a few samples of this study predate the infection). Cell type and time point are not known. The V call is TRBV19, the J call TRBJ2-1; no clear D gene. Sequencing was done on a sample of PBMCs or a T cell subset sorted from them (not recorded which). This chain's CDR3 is CASSIDLSREQFF. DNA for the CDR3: TGTGCCAGTAGTATAGATCTCTCGCGGGAGCAGTTCTTC. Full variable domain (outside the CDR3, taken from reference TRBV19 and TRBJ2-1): DGGITQSPKYLFRKEGQNVTLSCEQNLNHDAMYWYRQDPGQGLRLIYYSQIVNDFQKGDIAEGYSVSREKKESFPLTVTSAQKNPTAFYLCASSIDLSREQFFGPGTRLTVL.